A selection of T cell receptor beta chains follows, all from one sample in a study of T cell changes during pregnancy in multiple sclerosis. Using immunoSEQ multiplex PCR, the repertoire was profiled, and TCRdb retains in-frame clones only, with some absent. There are under 110,000 clones in the sample; roughly 92% occur only once, and around 1.5% lies in the top ten. The sample was peripheral blood, taken after pregnancy. The receptors come from a female donor with multiple sclerosis, enrolled in a pregnancy study. Both conserved end residues are part of each CDR3. D genes are given only for firm matches. Clone size is given for some rows only: seen once, a few or many times, or a class if the clone is expanded.

V: TRBV28
J: TRBJ2-2
size: .
D: TRBD2
DNA: TGTGCCAGCAGTACTAGCGGGAGGACGGTCGGGGAGCTGTTTTTT
CDR3: CASSTSGRTVGELFF

V: TRBV19
J: TRBJ2-2
size: .
D: TRBD1
DNA: TGTGCCAGCTACGGACAGGCTAACACCGGGGAGCTGTTTTTT
CDR3: CASYGQANTGELFF

V: TRBV5-1
J: TRBJ2-3
size: .
D: TRBD2
DNA: TGCGCCAGCAGCCCGGGACTAGCGGCAGATACGCAGTATTTT
CDR3: CASSPGLAADTQYF

V: TRBV2
J: TRBJ1-4
size: .
D: TRBD1
DNA: TGTGCCAGCAGTGAAGGCTTGACAGGGGTCGGGAAACTGTTTTTT
CDR3: CASSEGLTGVGKLFF

V: TRBV7-9
J: TRBJ1-5
size: .
D: .
DNA: TGTGCCAGCAGCTCCGGAACAGGCAATCAGCCCCAGCATTTT
CDR3: CASSSGTGNQPQHF

V: TRBV6-1
J: TRBJ1-2
size: .
D: .
DNA: TGTGCCAGCAGTGAAGGACAGTCGAATGGCTACACCTTC
CDR3: CASSEGQSNGYTF

V: TRBV30
J: TRBJ2-5
size: .
D: .
DNA: TGTGCCCTAAAGGGGGTTGACAGTCAAAGGGCCCAGTACTTC
CDR3: CALKGVDSQRAQYF

V: TRBV7-2
J: TRBJ1-5
size: .
D: .
DNA: TGTGCCAGCAGCTTAGCCGTGACAGTAAGCAATCAGCCCCAGCATTTT
CDR3: CASSLAVTVSNQPQHF

V: TRBV11-2
J: TRBJ1-1
size: .
D: TRBD1
DNA: TGTGCCAGCAGCTTTAGCACAGGGGGCCATACTGAAGCTTTCTTT
CDR3: CASSFSTGGHTEAFF

V: TRBV6-1
J: TRBJ1-1
size: .
D: TRBD1
DNA: TGTGCCAGCAGAGGGACAGGGGGCTTGGTTGAAGCTTTCTTT
CDR3: CASRGTGGLVEAFF

V: TRBV30
J: TRBJ1-5
size: .
D: .
DNA: TGTGCCTGGAGTATGGACTCCAATCAGCCCCAGCATTTT
CDR3: CAWSMDSNQPQHF

V: TRBV10-3
J: TRBJ1-1
size: .
D: .
DNA: TGTGCCATCAAAAGGGAGCGGGACACTGAAGCTTTCTTT
CDR3: CAIKRERDTEAFF

V: TRBV9
J: TRBJ1-2
size: .
D: TRBD1
DNA: TGTGCCAGCAGGAGCGACAGGGGTGGCTATGGCTACACCTTC
CDR3: CASRSDRGGYGYTF

V: TRBV7-6
J: TRBJ2-3
size: .
D: TRBD2
DNA: TGTGCCAGCAGCGATGACCTAGCGGGAGTCGGGACAGATACGCAGTATTTT
CDR3: CASSDDLAGVGTDTQYF

V: TRBV7-8
J: TRBJ2-1
size: .
D: .
DNA: TGTGCCAGCAGCTTCAGCGGGTCCTACAATGAGCAGTTCTTC
CDR3: CASSFSGSYNEQFF

V: TRBV2
J: TRBJ2-3
size: .
D: .
DNA: TGTGCCAGCAGTGATGTGACAGCCCCAATCGGTACGCAGTATTTT
CDR3: CASSDVTAPIGTQYF

V: TRBV5-4
J: TRBJ1-1
size: .
D: TRBD1
DNA: TGTGCCAGCAGCTTTACAGGGGAAACTGAAGCTTTCTTT
CDR3: CASSFTGETEAFF

V: TRBV5-6
J: TRBJ1-4
size: .
D: TRBD1
DNA: TGTGCCAGCAGCTTCGGGACAGGGGTTTCGGGGGAAAAACTGTTTTTT
CDR3: CASSFGTGVSGEKLFF

V: TRBV6-1
J: TRBJ2-3
size: .
D: TRBD2
DNA: TGTGCCAGCAGTGAAGCCCCTGCGGGAGTTTTGGATACGCAGTATTTT
CDR3: CASSEAPAGVLDTQYF

V: TRBV19
J: TRBJ1-1
size: .
D: .
DNA: TGTGCCAGTAGTCCGGGGTACACTGAAGCTTTCTTT
CDR3: CASSPGYTEAFF

V: TRBV29-1
J: TRBJ1-1
size: few
D: .
DNA: TGCAGCGTAGATTTCAGGGGAGGGACTGAAGCTTTCTTT
CDR3: CSVDFRGGTEAFF

V: TRBV2
J: TRBJ2-7
size: .
D: TRBD1
DNA: TGTGCCAGCAGGGGACAGGGATCCCTCGAGCAGTACTTC
CDR3: CASRGQGSLEQYF

V: TRBV7-9
J: TRBJ1-2
size: once
D: .
DNA: TGTGCCAGCAGCTTAAAGGAGACGAATGGCTACACCTTC
CDR3: CASSLKETNGYTF

V: TRBV11-2
J: TRBJ2-7
size: .
D: .
DNA: TGTGCCAGCAGCCCACGGGGGTTCCACGAGCAGTACTTC
CDR3: CASSPRGFHEQYF

V: TRBV5-1
J: TRBJ2-7
size: .
D: TRBD1
DNA: TGCGCCAGCAGCTCCGGGACAGGGATCGAGCAGTACTTC
CDR3: CASSSGTGIEQYF

V: TRBV5-1
J: TRBJ2-1
size: once
D: TRBD2
DNA: TGCGCCAGCAGCTTGAACCCGGGACTAGCGGGAGCTGATGAGCAGTTCTTC
CDR3: CASSLNPGLAGADEQFF

V: TRBV29-1
J: TRBJ1-2
size: .
D: .
DNA: TGCAGCGTTGATTCCGGGTATGGCTACACCTTC
CDR3: CSVDSGYGYTF

V: TRBV2
J: TRBJ2-7
size: .
D: .
DNA: TGTGCCAGCAGCAGTCGGACATTATACGAGCAGTACTTC
CDR3: CASSSRTLYEQYF

V: TRBV5-1
J: TRBJ2-1
size: .
D: TRBD1
DNA: TGCGCCAGCAGCCGGGACAGTTCTAGGAATGAGCAGTTCTTC
CDR3: CASSRDSSRNEQFF

V: TRBV6-5
J: TRBJ2-1
size: .
D: TRBD2
DNA: TGTGCCAGCACCCTAGCGGGGGGGTACAATGAGCAGTTCTTC
CDR3: CASTLAGGYNEQFF

V: TRBV5-1
J: TRBJ1-3
size: .
D: .
DNA: TGCGCCAGCAGCGAGGTTGGGGCCCGCTCTGGAAACACCATATATTTT
CDR3: CASSEVGARSGNTIYF

V: TRBV27
J: TRBJ1-2
size: once
D: .
DNA: TGTGCCAGCAGTTTGTCCTCTAACTATGGCTACACCTTC
CDR3: CASSLSSNYGYTF

V: TRBV5-6
J: TRBJ2-3
size: .
D: TRBD1
DNA: TGTGCCAGCAGCTTACAGGGGCTAGCGCAGTATTTT
CDR3: CASSLQGLAQYF

V: TRBV29-1
J: TRBJ1-1
size: .
D: .
DNA: TGCAGCGTTGAAGATAGGGGTTGGCTTAACACTGAAGCTTTCTTT
CDR3: CSVEDRGWLNTEAFF

V: TRBV5-4
J: TRBJ2-1
size: .
D: .
DNA: TGTGCCAGCAGCTACCCCCGGGACAATAATGAGCAGTTCTTC
CDR3: CASSYPRDNNEQFF

V: TRBV29-1
J: TRBJ1-2
size: .
D: TRBD1
DNA: TGCAGCGTTTCCCGACAGGGGGCTAACTATGGCTACACCTTC
CDR3: CSVSRQGANYGYTF

V: TRBV7-2
J: TRBJ2-5
size: .
D: TRBD2
DNA: TGTGCCAGCAGCTTAGTTAGCGGGGGCCAAGAGACCCAGTACTTC
CDR3: CASSLVSGGQETQYF

V: TRBV27
J: TRBJ1-1
size: once
D: .
DNA: TGTGCCAGCATTTCCCCCGGGGGGGTGGCTTTCTTT
CDR3: CASISPGGVAFF

V: TRBV28
J: TRBJ1-5
size: .
D: .
DNA: TGTGCCAGTAGCCGGGGGGGTGCCGGACGCAATCAGCCCCAGCATTTT
CDR3: CASSRGGAGRNQPQHF

V: TRBV7-9
J: TRBJ1-2
size: few
D: .
DNA: TGTGCCAGCAGCGCGGAGGGGAGAACTTATGGCTACACCTTC
CDR3: CASSAEGRTYGYTF

V: TRBV18
J: TRBJ2-7
size: .
D: .
DNA: TGTGCCAGCTCACTACCTAGCGTATCCTACGAGCAGTACTTC
CDR3: CASSLPSVSYEQYF

V: TRBV28
J: TRBJ1-1
size: .
D: .
DNA: TGTGCCAGCAGTGCCCATTTCACTCCTGAAGCTTTCTTT
CDR3: CASSAHFTPEAFF

V: TRBV29-1
J: TRBJ1-3
size: .
D: TRBD1
DNA: TGCAGCGTTGATAGGGCAGGGGGGGGAAACACCATATATTTT
CDR3: CSVDRAGGGNTIYF